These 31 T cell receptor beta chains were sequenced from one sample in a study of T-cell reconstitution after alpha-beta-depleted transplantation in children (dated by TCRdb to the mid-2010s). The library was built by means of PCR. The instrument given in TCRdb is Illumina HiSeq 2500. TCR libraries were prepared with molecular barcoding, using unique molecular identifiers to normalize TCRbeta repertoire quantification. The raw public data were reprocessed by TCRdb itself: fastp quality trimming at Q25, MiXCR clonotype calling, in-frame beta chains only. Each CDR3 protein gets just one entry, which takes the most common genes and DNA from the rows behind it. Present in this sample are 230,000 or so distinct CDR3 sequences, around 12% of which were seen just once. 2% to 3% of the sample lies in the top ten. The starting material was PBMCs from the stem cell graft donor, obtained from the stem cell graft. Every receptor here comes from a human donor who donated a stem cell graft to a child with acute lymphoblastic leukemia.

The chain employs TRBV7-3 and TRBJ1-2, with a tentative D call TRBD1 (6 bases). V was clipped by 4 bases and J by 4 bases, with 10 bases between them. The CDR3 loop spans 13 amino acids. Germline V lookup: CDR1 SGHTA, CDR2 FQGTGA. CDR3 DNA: TGTGCCAGCAGCTACTCGGACAGCTATGGCTACACCTTC. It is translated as CASSYSDSYGYTF.

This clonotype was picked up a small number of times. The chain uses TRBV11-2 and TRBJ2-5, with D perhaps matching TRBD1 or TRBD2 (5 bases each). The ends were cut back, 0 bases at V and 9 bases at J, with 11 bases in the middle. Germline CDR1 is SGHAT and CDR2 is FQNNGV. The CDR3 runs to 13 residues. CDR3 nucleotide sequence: TGTGCCAGCAGCTTAGAACCCAGAGGGGCCCAGTACTTC. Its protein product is CASSLEPRGAQYF.

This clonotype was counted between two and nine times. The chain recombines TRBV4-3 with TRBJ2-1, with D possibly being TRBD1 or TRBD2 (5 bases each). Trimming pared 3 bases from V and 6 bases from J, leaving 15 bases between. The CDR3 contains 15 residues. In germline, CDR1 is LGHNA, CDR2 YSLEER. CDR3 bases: TGCGCCAGCAGCCAGGCCGGGGCAACGGGCAATGAGCAGTTCTTC. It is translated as CASSQAGATGNEQFF.

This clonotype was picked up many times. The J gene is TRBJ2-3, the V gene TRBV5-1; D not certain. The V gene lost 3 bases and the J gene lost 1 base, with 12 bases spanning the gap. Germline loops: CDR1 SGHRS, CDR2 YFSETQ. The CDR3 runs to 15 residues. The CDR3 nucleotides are TGCGCCAGCAGCTCACGAACTGGGGGCACAGATACGCAGTATTTT. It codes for CASSSRTGGTDTQYF.

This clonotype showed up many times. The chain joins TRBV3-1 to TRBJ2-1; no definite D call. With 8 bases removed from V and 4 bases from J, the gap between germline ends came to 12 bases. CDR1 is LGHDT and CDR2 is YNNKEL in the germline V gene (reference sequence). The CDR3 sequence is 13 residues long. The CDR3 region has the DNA TGTGCCAGCGCCCAATTAATTTACAATGAGCAGTTCTTC. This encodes CASAQLIYNEQFF.

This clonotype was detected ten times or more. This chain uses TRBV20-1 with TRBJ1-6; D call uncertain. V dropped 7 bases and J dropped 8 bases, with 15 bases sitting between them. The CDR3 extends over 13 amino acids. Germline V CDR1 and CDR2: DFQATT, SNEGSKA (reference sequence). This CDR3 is CSVKGQNYSPLHF. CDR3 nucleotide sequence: TGCAGTGTAAAAGGGCAGAATTATTCACCCCTCCACTTT.

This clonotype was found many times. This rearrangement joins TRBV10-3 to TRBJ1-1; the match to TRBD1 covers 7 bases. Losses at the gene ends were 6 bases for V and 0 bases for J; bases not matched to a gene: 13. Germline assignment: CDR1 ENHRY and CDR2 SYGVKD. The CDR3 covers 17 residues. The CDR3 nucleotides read TGTGCCATCAGGCCTACAGGGGATACTTTTTTGAACACTGAAGCTTTCTTT. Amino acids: CAIRPTGDTFLNTEAFF.

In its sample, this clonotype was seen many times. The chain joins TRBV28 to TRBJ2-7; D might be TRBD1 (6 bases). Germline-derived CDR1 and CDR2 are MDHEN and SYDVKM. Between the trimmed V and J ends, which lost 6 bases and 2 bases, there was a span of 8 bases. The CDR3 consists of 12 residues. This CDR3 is CASSQGPYEQYF. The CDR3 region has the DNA TGTGCCAGCAGCCAGGGGCCCTACGAGCAGTACTTC.

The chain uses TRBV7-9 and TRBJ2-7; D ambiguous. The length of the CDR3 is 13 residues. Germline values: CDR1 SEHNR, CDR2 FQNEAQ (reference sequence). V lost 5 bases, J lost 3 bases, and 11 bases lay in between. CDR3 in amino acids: CASSPPSNYEQYF. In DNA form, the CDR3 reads TGTGCCAGCAGCCCCCCTTCTAACTACGAGCAGTACTTC.

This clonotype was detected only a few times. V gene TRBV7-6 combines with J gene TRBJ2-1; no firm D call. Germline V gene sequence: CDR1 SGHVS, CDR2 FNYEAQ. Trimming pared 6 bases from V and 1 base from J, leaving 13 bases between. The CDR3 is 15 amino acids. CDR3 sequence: CASRSSGPSYNEQFF. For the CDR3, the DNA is TGTGCCAGCAGGTCCAGTGGCCCTTCCTACAATGAGCAGTTCTTC.

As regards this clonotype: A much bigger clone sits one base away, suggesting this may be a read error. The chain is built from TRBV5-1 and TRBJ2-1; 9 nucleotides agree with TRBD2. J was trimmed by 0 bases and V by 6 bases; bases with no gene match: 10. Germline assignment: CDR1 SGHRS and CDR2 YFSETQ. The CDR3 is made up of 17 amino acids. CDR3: CASNPRLAAGSYNEQFF. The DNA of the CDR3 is TGCGCCAGCAACCCCCGACTAGCGGCGGGCTCCTACAATGAGCAGTTCTTC.

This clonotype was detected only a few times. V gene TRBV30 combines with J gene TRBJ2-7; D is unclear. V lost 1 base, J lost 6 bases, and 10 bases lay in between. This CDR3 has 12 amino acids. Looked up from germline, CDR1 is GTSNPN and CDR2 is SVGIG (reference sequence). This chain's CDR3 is CAWSDSYGEQYF. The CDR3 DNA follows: TGTGCCTGGAGTGATAGTTACGGCGAGCAGTACTTC. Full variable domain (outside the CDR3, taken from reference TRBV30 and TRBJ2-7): SQTIHQWPATLVQPVGSPLSLECTVEGTSNPNLYWYRQAAGRGLQLLFYSVGIGQISSEVPQNLSASRPQDRQFILSSKKLLLSDSGFYLCAWSDSYGEQYFGPGTRLTVT.

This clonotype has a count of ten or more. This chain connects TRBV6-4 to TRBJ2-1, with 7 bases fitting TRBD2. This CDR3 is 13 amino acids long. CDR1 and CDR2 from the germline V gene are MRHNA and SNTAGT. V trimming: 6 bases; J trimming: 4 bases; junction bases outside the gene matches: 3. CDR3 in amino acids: CASSAGDYNEQFF. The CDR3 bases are TGTGCCAGCAGCGCGGGGGATTACAATGAGCAGTTCTTC.

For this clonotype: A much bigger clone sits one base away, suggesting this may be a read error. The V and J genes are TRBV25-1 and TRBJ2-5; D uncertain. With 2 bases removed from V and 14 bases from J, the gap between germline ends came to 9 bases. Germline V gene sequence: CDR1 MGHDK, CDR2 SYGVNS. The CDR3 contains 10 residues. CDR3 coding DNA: TGTGCCAGCAGTGAAGTATCTCATTACTTC. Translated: CASSEVSHYF. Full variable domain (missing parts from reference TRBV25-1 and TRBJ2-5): EADIYQTPRYLVIGTGKKITLECSQTMGHDKMYWYQQDPGMELHLIHYSYGVNSTEKGDLSSESTVSRIRTEHFPLTLESARPSHTSQYLCASSEVSHYFGPGTRLLVL.

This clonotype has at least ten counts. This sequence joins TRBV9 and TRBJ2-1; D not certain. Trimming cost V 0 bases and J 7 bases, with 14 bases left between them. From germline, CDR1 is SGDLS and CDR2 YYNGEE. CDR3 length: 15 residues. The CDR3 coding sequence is TGTGCCAGCAGCGTAGAAGGGCAGAGTGTGAATGAGCAGTTCTTC. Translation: CASSVEGQSVNEQFF.

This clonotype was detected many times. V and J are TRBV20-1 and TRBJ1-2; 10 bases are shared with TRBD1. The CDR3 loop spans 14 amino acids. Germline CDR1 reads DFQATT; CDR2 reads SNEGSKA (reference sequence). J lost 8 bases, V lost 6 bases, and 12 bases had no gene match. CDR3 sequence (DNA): TGCAGTGCGGCCCGGACAGGGGGGTTGGACGGCTACACCTTC. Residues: CSAARTGGLDGYTF.

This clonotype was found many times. The CDR3 reads CASNRESPYEQYF. CDR3 sequence (DNA): TGTGCCAGCAACCGGGAGTCTCCCTACGAGCAGTACTTC. V usage is TRBV28 and J usage is TRBJ2-7; TRBD2 is a possible D gene (6 bases). Per the germline V gene, CDR1 is MDHEN and CDR2 is SYDVKM. Trimming cost V 7 bases and J 2 bases, with 12 bases left between them. The CDR3 extends over 13 amino acids.

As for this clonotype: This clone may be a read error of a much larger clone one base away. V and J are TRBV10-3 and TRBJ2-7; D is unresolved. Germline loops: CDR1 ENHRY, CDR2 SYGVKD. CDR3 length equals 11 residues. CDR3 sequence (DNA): TGTGCCATCAGTGACCGGAACGAGCACTACTTC. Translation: CAISDRNEHYF.

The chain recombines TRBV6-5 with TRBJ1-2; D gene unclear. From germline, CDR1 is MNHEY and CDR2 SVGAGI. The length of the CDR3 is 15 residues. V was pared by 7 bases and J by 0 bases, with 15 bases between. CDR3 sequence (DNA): TGTGCCAGCACCGCGACTCCCGGTGCTAACTATGGCTACACCTTC. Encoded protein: CASTATPGANYGYTF.

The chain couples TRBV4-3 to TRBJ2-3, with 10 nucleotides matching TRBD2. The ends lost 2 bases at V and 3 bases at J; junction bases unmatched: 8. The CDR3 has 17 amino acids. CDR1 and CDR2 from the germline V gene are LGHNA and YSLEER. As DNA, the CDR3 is TGCGCCAGCAGCCAATCTCACACGACTAGCGGGACAGATACGCAGTATTTT. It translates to CASSQSHTTSGTDTQYF.

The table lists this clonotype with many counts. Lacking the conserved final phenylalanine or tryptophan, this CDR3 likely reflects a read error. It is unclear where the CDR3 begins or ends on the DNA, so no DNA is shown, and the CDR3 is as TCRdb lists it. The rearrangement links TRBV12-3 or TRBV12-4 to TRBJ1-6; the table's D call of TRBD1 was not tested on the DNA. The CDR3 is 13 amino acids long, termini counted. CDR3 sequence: CASSLTSRAGQIA.

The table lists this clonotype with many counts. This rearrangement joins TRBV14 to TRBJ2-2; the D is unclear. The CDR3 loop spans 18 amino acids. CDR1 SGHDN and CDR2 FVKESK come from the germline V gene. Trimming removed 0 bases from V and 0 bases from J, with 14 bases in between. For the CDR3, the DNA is TGTGCCAGCAGCCAAGAAGGAACGGACGCCGCGAACACCGGGGAGCTGTTTTTT. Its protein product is CASSQEGTDAANTGELFF.

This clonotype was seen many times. In nucleotides, the CDR3 is TGTGCCAGCAGCTTGGACTGGTCAGCGACCTACGAGCAGTACTTC. It is translated as CASSLDWSATYEQYF. This chain uses TRBV5-5 with TRBJ2-7; D not resolved. The CDR3 is 15 residues long. From germline, CDR1 is SGHKS and CDR2 YYEKEE (reference sequence). V was shortened by 0 bases and J by 2 bases, with 12 bases between the two germline ends.

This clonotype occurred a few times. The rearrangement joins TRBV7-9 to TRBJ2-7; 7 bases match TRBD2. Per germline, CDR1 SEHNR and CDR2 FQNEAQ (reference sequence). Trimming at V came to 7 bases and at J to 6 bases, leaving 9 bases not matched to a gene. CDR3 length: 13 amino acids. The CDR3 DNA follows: TGTGCCAGCACTGGCGGGGGTCGGGGCGAGCAGTACTTC. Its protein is CASTGGGRGEQYF.

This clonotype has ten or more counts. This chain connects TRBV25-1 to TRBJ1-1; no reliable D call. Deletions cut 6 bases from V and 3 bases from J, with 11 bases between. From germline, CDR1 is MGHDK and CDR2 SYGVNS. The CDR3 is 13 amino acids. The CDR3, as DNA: TGTGCCAGCAGCTATAAGGCTTACACTGAAGCTTTCTTT. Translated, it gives CASSYKAYTEAFF.

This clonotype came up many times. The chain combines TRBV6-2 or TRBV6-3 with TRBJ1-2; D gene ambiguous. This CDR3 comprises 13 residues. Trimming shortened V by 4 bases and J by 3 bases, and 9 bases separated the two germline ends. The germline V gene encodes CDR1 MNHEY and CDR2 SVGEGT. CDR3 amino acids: CASSSGEHYGYTF. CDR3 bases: TGTGCCAGCAGTTCTGGCGAACACTATGGCTACACCTTC.

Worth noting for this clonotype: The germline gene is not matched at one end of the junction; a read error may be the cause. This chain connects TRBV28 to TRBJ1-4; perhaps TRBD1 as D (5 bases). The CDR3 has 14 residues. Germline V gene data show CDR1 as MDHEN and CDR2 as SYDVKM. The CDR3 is CASSPGTANERLFF. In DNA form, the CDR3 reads TGTGCCAGCAGCCCCGGGACCGCTAACGAAAGACTGTTTTTT.

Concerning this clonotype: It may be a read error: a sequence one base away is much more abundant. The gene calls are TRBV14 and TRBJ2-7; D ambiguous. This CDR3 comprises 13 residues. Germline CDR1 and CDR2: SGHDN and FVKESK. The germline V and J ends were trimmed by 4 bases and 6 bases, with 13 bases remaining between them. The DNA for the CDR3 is TGTGCCAGCAGCCTAGTCAGCAAGGGCGAGCAGTACTTC. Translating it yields CASSLVSKGEQYF.

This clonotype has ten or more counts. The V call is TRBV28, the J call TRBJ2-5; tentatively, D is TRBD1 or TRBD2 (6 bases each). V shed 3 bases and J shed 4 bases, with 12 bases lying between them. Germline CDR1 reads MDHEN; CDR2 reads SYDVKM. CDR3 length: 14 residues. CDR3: CASSFRGRGETQYF. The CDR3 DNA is TGTGCCAGCAGTTTCCGGGGGCGCGGAGAGACCCAGTACTTC.

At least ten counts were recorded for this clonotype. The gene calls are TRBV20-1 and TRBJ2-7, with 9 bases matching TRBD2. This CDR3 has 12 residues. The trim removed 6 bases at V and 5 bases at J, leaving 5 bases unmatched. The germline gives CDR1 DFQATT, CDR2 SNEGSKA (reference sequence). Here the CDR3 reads CSALRGGHEQYF. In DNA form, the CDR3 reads TGCAGTGCGTTGCGGGGGGGTCACGAGCAGTACTTC.

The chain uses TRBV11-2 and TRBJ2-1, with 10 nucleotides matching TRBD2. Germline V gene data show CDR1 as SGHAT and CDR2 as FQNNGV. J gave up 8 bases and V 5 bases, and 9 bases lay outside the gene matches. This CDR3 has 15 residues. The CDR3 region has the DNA TGTGCCAGCAGCCTAGCGGGGGCGGATCTTGATGAGCAGTTCTTC. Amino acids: CASSLAGADLDEQFF.